This TCR beta chain appears in the sequencing data of a study of T cells in tuberculosis. Whole-study context: IGRA-negative adolescents, IGRA-positive adolescents with latent tuberculosis and adults with active tuberculosis formed this South African cohort. General study points: Cases with active tuberculosis were adults, while controls were adolescents. Smaller alpha distances in active tuberculosis partly reflected shorter CDR3-alpha lengths.

The repertoire was sequenced with immunoSEQ multiplex PCR; TCRdb's copy has only in-frame clones and lacks some. Found here are some 30,000 clones, roughly 87% of them singletons; the top ten hold approximately 5.1%. Stated time point: new active TB diagnosis, blood taken before or within 7 days of starting treatment. On average roughly 100,000 T cells per donor were immunosequenced. Per the germline V gene, CDR1 is SGHDN and CDR2 is FVKESK. The CDR3 sequence is 14 residues long. Trimming took 4 bases from V and 0 from J, leaving 9 bases between them. This clone was detected only once. Antigen unknown.

The receptor's source is an adult with tuberculosis. V and J are TRBV14 and TRBJ2-5, with D perhaps matching TRBD1 (5 bases). Sample: PBMCs, taken at tuberculosis diagnosis. CDR3 DNA sequence: TGTGCCAGCAGCCTTGACAGAGACCAAGAGACCCAGTACTTC. Translation: CASSLDRDQETQYF.